This T cell receptor beta chain was identified in a study of shared clonotypes between healthy human individuals. Here immunoSEQ multiplex PCR was the method, and the copy in TCRdb shows in-frame clones only, minus some. The repertoire includes hundreds of thousands of clones, around 97% of them detected once, and around 0.06% sits in the top ten. Specimen: naive CD4+ T cells sorted from blood. Subset here: CD45RA+ positively selected. The sequence derives from a woman in her 30s in good health.

The CDR3 bases are TGTGCCAGCATACGAACTAAGGGGGCATTCTATTTT. The encoded protein is CASIRTKGAFYF. The rearrangement joins TRBV28 to TRBJ2-3; 7 bases map to TRBD1. With 7 bases clipped from V and 15 bases from J, the junction kept 13 bases outside the gene matches. From germline, CDR1 is MDHEN and CDR2 SYDVKM. The CDR3 sequence is 12 residues long.